The 24 T cell receptor beta chains presented below share a single source sample, sequenced in a study of blood T cell repertoires in COVID-19. Sequenced by immunoSEQ multiplex PCR; TCRdb stores in-frame clones only, minus some. The sample yields roughly 150,000 clones, approximately 83% seen once. The sample was peripheral blood. These receptors were collected from a man in his 70s who had recovered from COVID-19.

The chain carries TRBV19 and TRBJ1-5; TRBD1 is a possible D gene (6 bases). The ends were cut back, 9 bases at V and 2 bases at J, with 17 bases in the middle. The germline CDR1 and CDR2 sequences are LNHDA and SQIVND (reference sequence). This CDR3 is built from 15 residues. The DNA for the CDR3 is TGTGCCAGCCGAACAGGGTTCGGTGGCAATCAGCCCCAGCATTTT. Translated, it gives CASRTGFGGNQPQHF.

A few counts support this clone. The CDR3 region is CASSVTGSNQPQHF. The DNA of the CDR3 is TGTGCCAGTAGCGTTACAGGGTCCAATCAGCCCCAGCATTTT. V and J are TRBV19 and TRBJ1-5, with D possibly TRBD1 on 6 matching bases. The length of the CDR3 is 14 residues. CDR1 is LNHDA and CDR2 is SQIVND in the germline V gene (reference sequence). The V end was cut by 6 bases, the J end by 3 bases, with 12 bases between.

V usage is TRBV13 and J usage is TRBJ2-1; 7 nucleotides line up with TRBD2. Germline V gene lookup returns CDR1 PRHDT and CDR2 FYEKMQ (reference sequence). The CDR3 extends over 15 amino acids. Germline trimming cut 2 bases from V and 4 bases from J; bases unmatched to any gene: 5. The CDR3 nucleotides read TGTGCCAGCAGCTTATTGCGGGAGAGATACAATGAGCAGTTCTTC. Translation: CASSLLRERYNEQFF.

The genes are TRBV5-1 and TRBJ2-1; TRBD2 matches at 16 bases. Germline CDR1 is SGHRS and CDR2 is YFSETQ. The CDR3 is 18 residues long. Germline trimming cut 1 base from V and 7 bases from J; bases unmatched to any gene: 8. In DNA, the CDR3 is TGCGCCAGCAGCTTGTGGTCGGGACTAGCGGGAGGGGGTAATGAGCAGTTCTTC. Protein: CASSLWSGLAGGGNEQFF.

The CDR3 sequence: CASSLEGQGTYEQYF. Here the CDR3 DNA reads TGTGCCAGCAGCTTAGAGGGACAGGGGACCTACGAGCAGTACTTC. The chain couples TRBV7-8 to TRBJ2-7; 10 bases line up with TRBD1. The CDR3 consists of 15 residues. In germline, CDR1 is SGHVS, CDR2 FQNEAQ. J gave up 2 bases and V 1 base, and 2 bases lay outside the gene matches.

The rearrangement uses TRBV6-5 and TRBJ2-7, with 8 bases identical to TRBD2. The CDR3 covers 14 residues. Germline values: CDR1 MNHEY, CDR2 SVGAGI. J lost 3 bases, V lost 4 bases, and 5 bases had no gene match. CDR3 nucleotide sequence: TGTGCCAGCAGTTGGACTAGCAGCTTCTACGAGCAGTACTTC. It codes for CASSWTSSFYEQYF.

About this clone: At one boundary the junction diverges from the germline segment, which might be a read error. The V gene is TRBV7-9, the J gene TRBJ2-7, with 8 bases lining up with TRBD2. This CDR3 is built from 15 residues. The germline V gene encodes CDR1 SEHNR and CDR2 FQNEAQ (reference sequence). The CDR3 region has the DNA TGTGCCAGCAGCCGGGGGGGCGACCAGTCCTTCGAGCAGTACTTC. Encoded protein: CASSRGGDQSFEQYF.

The chain recombines TRBV5-5 with TRBJ2-1, with D possibly TRBD1 on 5 matching bases. The CDR3 totals 12 residues. Trimming left V 0 bases short and J 9 bases short, with 7 bases between. CDR1 and CDR2 (germline): SGHKS, YYEKEE (reference sequence). CDR3 in DNA: TGTGCCAGCAGCTTGGGTCAGGGTGAGCAGTTCTTC. Translating gives CASSLGQGEQFF.

Here the CDR3 reads CASNGRDSEQYF. The CDR3 DNA follows: TGTGCCAGCAATGGACGGGACAGCGAGCAGTACTTC. The chain links TRBV6-5 to TRBJ2-7, with 7 positions matching TRBD1. The CDR3 runs to 12 residues. V gave up 7 bases and J gave up 6 bases; unmatched junction bases: 6. CDR1 MNHEY and CDR2 SVGAGI come from the germline V gene.

J is TRBJ2-7 and V is TRBV18, with 10 positions matching TRBD2. CDR3 length: 14 amino acids. J lost 6 bases, V lost 5 bases, and 7 bases had no gene match. The germline V gene has CDR1 KGHSH and CDR2 LQKENI. CDR3 residues: CASSSASGSTEQYF. CDR3 sequence (DNA): TGTGCCAGCTCATCAGCTAGCGGGAGTACCGAGCAGTACTTC.

The chain has TRBV5-1 and TRBJ2-7; 8 bases map to TRBD2. V lost 2 bases and J lost 6; bases outside the gene matches: 10. Germline V gene sequence: CDR1 SGHRS, CDR2 YFSETQ. This CDR3 contains 15 residues. CDR3 DNA: TGCGCCAGCAGCTTTTCGACGCGGGGGGCCCTCGAGCAGTACTTC. Its protein is CASSFSTRGALEQYF.

The chain's CDR3 is CASNFVGVYGYTF. CDR3 DNA sequence: TGTGCCAGCAATTTTGTAGGGGTTTATGGCTACACCTTC. V and J are TRBV5-6 and TRBJ1-2; weak D call: TRBD1 (5 bases). Germline CDR1 reads SGHDT; CDR2 reads YYEEEE. The V and J ends lost 6 bases and 5 bases respectively, with 14 bases between them. This CDR3 spans 13 amino acids.

The V call is TRBV15, the J call TRBJ1-5; weak D call: TRBD1 (5 bases). Germline values: CDR1 LNHNV, CDR2 YYDKDF (reference sequence). Between the trimmed V and J ends, which lost 5 bases and 3 bases, there was a span of 5 bases. This CDR3 is built from 12 residues. The CDR3 reads CATSGHNQPQHF. The DNA for the CDR3 is TGTGCCACCAGCGGACACAATCAGCCCCAGCATTTT.

The chain combines TRBV6-5 with TRBJ1-1; 9 positions match TRBD1. V shed 7 bases, J shed 4 bases, and the junction held 10 bases outside the gene matches. Germline V CDR1 and CDR2: MNHEY, SVGAGI. There are 15 residues in the CDR3. The CDR3 loop is CASNKQGALSTEAFF. CDR3 nucleotides: TGTGCCAGCAACAAACAGGGGGCGCTTAGCACTGAAGCTTTCTTT.

This clone has a single count. The chain has TRBV27 and TRBJ1-6; a possible D gene is TRBD1 (5 bases). Trimming cost V 3 bases and J 7 bases, with 7 bases left between them. The length of the CDR3 is 13 residues. The germline V gene has CDR1 MNHEY and CDR2 SMNVEV (reference sequence). The CDR3 loop reads CASSFRVNSPLHF. The CDR3 nucleotides are TGTGCCAGCAGTTTCAGGGTAAATTCACCCCTCCACTTT.

V and J are TRBV11-3 and TRBJ2-2; the D gene is possibly TRBD1 (5 bases). The CDR3 totals 14 residues. CDR1 and CDR2 from the germline V gene are SGHNT and YENEEA. Trimming took off 2 bases at V and 6 bases at J, with 10 bases between the two ends. The CDR3 is CASSLNQGSGELFF. CDR3 in DNA: TGTGCCAGCAGCTTAAACCAGGGTTCCGGGGAGCTGTTTTTT.

The chain recombines TRBV3-1 (or the pseudogene TRBV3-2) with TRBJ1-1, with D possibly matching TRBD1 (5 bases). Germline values: CDR1 LGHDT, CDR2 YNNKEL (reference sequence). V shed 1 base and J shed 8 bases, with 14 bases lying between them. CDR3 length: 14 residues. The CDR3 here is CASSQGQGFGEAFF. The DNA for the CDR3 is TGTGCCAGCAGCCAAGGGCAGGGTTTTGGGGAAGCTTTCTTT.

The rearrangement links TRBV5-8 to TRBJ2-1; 11 bases fit TRBD2. V lost 4 bases to trimming and J lost 8 bases; unmatched junction nucleotides: 8. Germline CDR1 and CDR2: SGHTS and YDEGEE. The CDR3 loop spans 15 amino acids. CDR3 loop: CASSPGLAVYDEQFF. CDR3 nucleotides: TGTGCCAGCAGCCCGGGACTAGCGGTGTACGATGAGCAGTTCTTC.

The rearrangement uses TRBV19 and TRBJ2-1; a possible D gene is TRBD2 (5 bases). From germline, CDR1 is LNHDA and CDR2 SQIVND (reference sequence). This CDR3 is built from 14 residues. Trimming stripped 1 base from V and 4 bases from J, with 8 bases between. CDR3 region: CASSIVLGYNEQFF. CDR3 DNA: TGTGCCAGTAGTATAGTACTAGGATACAATGAGCAGTTCTTC.

The chain links TRBV27 to TRBJ1-5; no definite D call. Germline V gives CDR1 MNHEY, CDR2 SMNVEV (reference sequence). Between the trimmed V and J ends, which lost 0 bases and 6 bases, there was a span of 12 bases. CDR3 length: 15 amino acids. Written as DNA, the CDR3 is TGTGCCAGCAGTTTATCCGGGTTTGGAGGTCAGCCCCAGCATTTT. Translated, it gives CASSLSGFGGQPQHF.

The V and J genes are TRBV18 and TRBJ1-2; TRBD1 agrees at 8 bases. The trim removed 3 bases at V and 4 bases at J, leaving 4 bases unmatched. CDR1 KGHSH and CDR2 LQKENI come from the germline V gene. The CDR3 runs 14 residues. CDR3 loop: CASSPGQEFYGYTF. CDR3 in DNA: TGTGCCAGCTCACCGGGACAGGAGTTCTATGGCTACACCTTC.

The chain carries TRBV7-3 and TRBJ2-1, with no clear D. This CDR3 region has 14 residues. V was shortened by 3 bases and J by 5 bases, with 11 bases between the two germline ends. Germline V gene sequence: CDR1 SGHTA, CDR2 FQGTGA. CDR3 region: CASSFGPLNNEQFF. CDR3 nucleotides: TGTGCCAGCAGCTTTGGGCCCCTTAACAATGAGCAGTTCTTC. The whole variable domain, remainder taken from reference TRBV7-3 and TRBJ2-1, is GAGVSQTPSNKVTEKGKYVELRCDPISGHTALYWYRQSLGQGPEFLIYFQGTGAADDSGLPNDRFFAVRPEGSVSTLKIQRTERGDSAVYLCASSFGPLNNEQFFGPGTRLTVL.

This chain uses TRBV25-1 with TRBJ2-1; TRBD2 agrees at 9 bases. Germline V gives CDR1 MGHDK, CDR2 SYGVNS. The CDR3 length is 14 residues. The V gene end was trimmed by 9 bases and the J gene end by 4 bases; junction bases not matched to a gene: 7. The CDR3 loop is CARPTSGGYNEQFF. CDR3 nucleotides: TGTGCCAGACCGACTAGCGGAGGTTACAATGAGCAGTTCTTC.

This chain connects TRBV28 to TRBJ2-2; TRBD1 matches 9 bases. There are 15 residues in the CDR3. The germline V gene encodes CDR1 MDHEN and CDR2 SYDVKM. V lost 6 bases, J lost 5 bases, and 7 bases stayed unmatched. CDR3 nucleotides: TGTGCCAGCAGCTTCACAGGGGGCGGAACCGGGGAGCTGTTTTTT. Protein: CASSFTGGGTGELFF.